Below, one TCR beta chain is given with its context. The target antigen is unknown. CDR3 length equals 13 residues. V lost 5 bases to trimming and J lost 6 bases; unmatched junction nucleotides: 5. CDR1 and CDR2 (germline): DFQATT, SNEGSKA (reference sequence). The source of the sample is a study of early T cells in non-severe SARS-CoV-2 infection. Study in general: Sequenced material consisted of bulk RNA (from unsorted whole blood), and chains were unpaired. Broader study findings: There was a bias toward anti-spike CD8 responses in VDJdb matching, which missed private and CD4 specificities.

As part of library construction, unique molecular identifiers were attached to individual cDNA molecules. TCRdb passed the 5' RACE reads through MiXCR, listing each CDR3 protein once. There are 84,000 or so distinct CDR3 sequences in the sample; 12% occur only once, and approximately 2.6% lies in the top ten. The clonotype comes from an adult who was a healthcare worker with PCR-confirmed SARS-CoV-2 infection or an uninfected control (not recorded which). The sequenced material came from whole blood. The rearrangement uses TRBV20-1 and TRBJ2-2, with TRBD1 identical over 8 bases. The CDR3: CSALRTGPGELFF. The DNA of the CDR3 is TGCAGTGCTTTGAGGACAGGGCCCGGGGAGCTGTTTTTT.